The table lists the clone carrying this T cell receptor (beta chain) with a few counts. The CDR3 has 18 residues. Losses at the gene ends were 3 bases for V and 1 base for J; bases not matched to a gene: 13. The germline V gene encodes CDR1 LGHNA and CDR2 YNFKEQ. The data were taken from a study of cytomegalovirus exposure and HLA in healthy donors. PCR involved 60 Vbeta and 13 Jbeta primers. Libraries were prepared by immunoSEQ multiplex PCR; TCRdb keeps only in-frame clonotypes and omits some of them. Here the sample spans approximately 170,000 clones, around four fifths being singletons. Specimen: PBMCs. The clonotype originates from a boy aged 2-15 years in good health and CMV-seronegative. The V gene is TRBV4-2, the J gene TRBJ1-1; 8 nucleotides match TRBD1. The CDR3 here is CASSHQQDRAPSNTEAFF. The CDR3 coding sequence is TGTGCCAGCAGCCACCAACAGGACAGGGCCCCATCGAACACTGAAGCTTTCTTT.